This is a list of T cell receptor beta chains from one sample in a study of T cells in Graves' hyperthyroidism and ophthalmopathy. One entry per CDR3 protein, called by TCRdb with MiXCR from the multiplex PCR reads. The data contain approximately 690,000 distinct CDR3 sequences, about a fifth of them seen just once; the ten biggest clones take up roughly 30%. What was sequenced was blood. The receptors shown here come from a man aged 25 to 40 with Graves' ophthalmopathy. The CDR3 runs from the conserved cysteine through the conserved F or W. The D gene is left open where the match is weak. Expanded clones get a size class; other rows say once, few or many, or leave the size out.

>many|TRBJ1-2|TRBD1|TRBV12-3/TRBV12-4
CASSVSRDSYGYTF
TGTGCCAGCAGTGTTTCCCGGGACAGTTATGGCTACACCTTC
>-|TRBJ2-5|TRBD1|TRBV9
CASDDGTGVETQYF
TGTGCCAGCGACGATGGGACAGGGGTAGAGACCCAGTACTTC
>-|TRBJ2-7|TRBD2|TRBV7-8
CASSSVPTSGSMGYEQYF
TGTGCCAGCAGCTCAGTCCCTACTAGCGGGAGTATGGGCTACGAGCAGTACTTC
>many|TRBJ2-5|TRBD2|TRBV13
CASSFSGEETQYF
TGTGCCAGCAGCTTCAGCGGGGAAGAGACCCAGTACTTC
>few|TRBJ2-3|-|TRBV27
CASKDWDHTQYF
TGTGCCAGCAAGGACTGGGATCATACGCAGTATTTT
>-|TRBJ1-2|-|TRBV5-1
CASSLASGGSGYTF
TGCGCCAGCAGCTTGGCCTCTGGGGGTAGTGGCTACACCTTC
>many|TRBJ2-2|TRBD1|TRBV30
CAWTLTGRFAGELFF
TGTGCCTGGACTCTGACAGGGCGTTTCGCCGGGGAGCTGTTTTTT
>-|TRBJ2-2|TRBD2|TRBV7-9
CASSTTGLVFGELFF
TGTGCCAGCAGCACAACCGGACTAGTCTTTGGGGAGCTGTTTTTT
>-|TRBJ2-4|TRBD1|TRBV14
CASSQATGLIKNIQYF
TGTGCCAGCAGCCAAGCGACAGGGCTGATCAAAAACATTCAGTACTTC
>once|TRBJ2-4|TRBD1|TRBV20-1
CSARGQGKNIQYF
TGCAGTGCTAGAGGACAGGGCAAAAACATTCAGTACTTC
>few|TRBJ2-2|TRBD2|TRBV6-1
CASRPTSVNTGELFF
TGTGCCAGCAGACCGACTAGCGTAAACACCGGGGAGCTGTTTTTT
>-|TRBJ2-7|-|TRBV10-3
CAISGTSGAAYEQYF
TGTGCCATCAGTGGAACGAGCGGAGCAGCCTACGAGCAGTACTTC
>-|TRBJ1-4|-|TRBV29-1
CSVRTEEKLFF
TGCAGCGTTCGTACAGAAGAAAAACTGTTTTTT
>-|TRBJ1-1|-|TRBV19
CASSMGGEGTEAFF
TGTGCCAGTAGTATGGGAGGTGAAGGGACTGAAGCTTTCTTT
>many|TRBJ1-1|-|TRBV30
CAWSVITGTATEAFF
TGTGCCTGGAGTGTAATAACGGGGACTGCCACTGAAGCTTTCTTT
>-|TRBJ1-3|-|TRBV20-1
CSAGRGGSSGNTIYF
TGCAGTGCAGGCCGGGGGGGATCGTCTGGAAACACCATATATTTT
>many|TRBJ2-5|TRBD2|TRBV20-1
CSARDRGQTSVSLWETQYF
TGCAGTGCTAGAGATCGGGGGCAGACTAGCGTTAGCTTATGGGAGACCCAGTACTTC
>few|TRBJ2-7|TRBD2|TRBV18
CASRTGTSGDEQYF
TGTGCCAGCCGTACCGGGACTAGCGGGGACGAGCAGTACTTC
>-|TRBJ1-1|-|TRBV20-1
CSAASRERVNTEAFF
TGCAGTGCAGCTAGTAGAGAGAGAGTAAACACTGAAGCTTTCTTT
>many|TRBJ2-7|-|TRBV30
CAWGTTYEQYF
TGTGCCTGGGGGACCACCTACGAGCAGTACTTC
>many|TRBJ2-1|-|TRBV5-1
CASSLRSSSIVNEQFF
TGCGCCAGCAGCTTGAGGTCTAGTTCTATTGTCAATGAGCAGTTCTTC
>-|TRBJ2-1|TRBD2|TRBV28
CASSFPSGGGVSYNEQFF
TGTGCCAGCAGTTTCCCTTCGGGAGGGGGTGTTTCCTACAATGAGCAGTTCTTC
>-|TRBJ1-5|TRBD1|TRBV6-1
CASSSPRGTAGSQPQHF
TGTGCCAGCAGCTCCCCCAGGGGGACGGCCGGGAGTCAGCCCCAGCATTTT
>-|TRBJ2-3|TRBD1|TRBV27
CATYAQGAPTDTQYF
TGTGCCACCTACGCCCAGGGGGCCCCCACAGATACGCAGTATTTT
>-|TRBJ1-4|TRBD1|TRBV20-1
CSAREGGQAIEKLFF
TGCAGTGCCAGGGAGGGGGGACAGGCAATTGAAAAACTGTTTTTT
>many|TRBJ2-7|TRBD1|TRBV7-9
CASSLAGQGGLREQYF
TGTGCCAGCAGCTTAGCCGGACAGGGGGGTTTAAGAGAGCAGTACTTC
>-|TRBJ1-4|-|TRBV11-2
CASSLSGFGEKLFF
TGTGCCAGCAGCCTCTCCGGGTTCGGTGAAAAACTGTTTTTT
>few|TRBJ1-2|-|TRBV5-6
CASSSSDGYTF
TGTGCCAGCAGCTCCTCCGATGGCTACACCTTC
>many|TRBJ1-1|-|TRBV9
CASSVLQGNTEAFF
TGTGCCAGCAGCGTCCTACAGGGTAACACTGAAGCTTTCTTT
>few|TRBJ2-5|TRBD1|TRBV12-3/TRBV12-4
CASRGGQGETQYF
TGTGCCAGCAGGGGCGGACAGGGGGAGACCCAGTACTTC
>many|TRBJ2-5|TRBD1|TRBV7-9
CASSTTGGWETQYF
TGTGCCAGCAGCACGACAGGGGGCTGGGAGACCCAGTACTTC
>few|TRBJ1-1|-|TRBV18
CASSPARNTEVFF
TGTGCCAGCTCACCAGCCAGGAACACTGAAGTTTTCTTT
>many|TRBJ2-5|-|TRBV30
CAWKGTGKRETQYF
TGTGCCTGGAAGGGTACAGGGAAGAGAGAGACCCAGTACTTC
>-|TRBJ1-2|TRBD1|TRBV12-3/TRBV12-4
CASTGTGGDYGYTF
TGTGCCAGCACAGGGACAGGGGGCGACTATGGCTACACCTTC
>-|TRBJ1-2|-|TRBV19
CASHDLYGYTF
TGTGCCAGTCACGACCTCTATGGCTACACCTTC
>many|TRBJ2-2|-|TRBV2
CASRRVSGELFF
TGTGCCAGCAGGAGGGTTTCCGGGGAGCTGTTTTTT
>-|TRBJ2-2|-|TRBV12-3/TRBV12-4
CASSLALFGELFF
TGTGCCAGCAGTTTAGCGCTTTTTGGAGAGCTGTTTTTT
>many|TRBJ1-1|TRBD1|TRBV28
CASTLTGILNTEAFF
TGTGCCAGCACCTTGACAGGGATTTTGAACACTGAAGCTTTCTTT
>-|TRBJ1-1|-|TRBV2
CANTGTPNTEAFF
TGTGCCAATACCGGGACACCGAACACTGAAGCTTTCTTT
>-|TRBJ2-1|-|TRBV28
CATKLRGGEQFF
TGTGCCACTAAACTAAGAGGGGGTGAGCAGTTCTTC
>-|TRBJ1-3|TRBD1|TRBV20-1
CSASRQGSSGNTIYF
TGCAGTGCTAGTCGACAGGGAAGCTCTGGAAACACCATATATTTT
>few|TRBJ1-4|-|TRBV28
CASTPDGPNEKLFF
TGTGCCAGCACCCCGGACGGACCCAATGAAAAACTGTTTTTT
>few|TRBJ2-7|-|TRBV28
CASSPAPGVGSYEQYF
TGTGCCAGCAGTCCGGCCCCGGGAGTTGGGTCCTACGAGCAGTACTTC
>many|TRBJ2-7|-|TRBV3-1
CASSQVAWLAPEQYF
TGTGCCAGCAGCCAAGTCGCATGGCTAGCCCCCGAGCAGTACTTC
>-|TRBJ1-6|-|TRBV20-1
CSARPGGQNSPLHF
TGCAGTGCCCGCCCGGGGGGGCAGAATTCACCCCTCCACTTT
>many|TRBJ2-7|TRBD1|TRBV10-3
CAISESGQGSYEQYF
TGTGCCATCAGTGAGTCGGGACAGGGGTCCTACGAGCAGTACTTC
>-|TRBJ1-1|TRBD1|TRBV6-1
CASSPAGTGATEAFF
TGTGCCAGCAGCCCGGCCGGGACAGGGGCAACTGAAGCTTTCTTT
>few|TRBJ1-3|-|TRBV24-1
CAAGGTQGNTIYF
TGTGCCGCCGGAGGGACACAAGGAAACACCATATATTTT
>many|TRBJ1-6|-|TRBV27
CASSLHEGINSPLHF
TGTGCCAGCAGTTTACACGAGGGAATTAATTCACCCCTCCACTTT
>-|TRBJ2-7|TRBD2|TRBV28
CASSLFASGNYEQYF
TGTGCCAGCAGTTTATTTGCTAGCGGGAACTACGAGCAGTACTTC
>-|TRBJ1-6|-|TRBV20-1
CSASEGGSPLHF
TGCAGTGCTAGCGAGGGGGGTTCACCCCTCCACTTT
>many|TRBJ2-7|TRBD2|TRBV28
CASSPSGKPYEQYF
TGTGCCAGCAGCCCTAGCGGGAAACCTTACGAGCAGTACTTC
>-|TRBJ2-7|TRBD1|TRBV7-2
CASSRSKGAYNEQYF
TGTGCCAGCAGCCGGTCGAAGGGGGCGTACAACGAGCAGTACTTC
>-|TRBJ2-7|-|TRBV3-1
CASSQGGGAEQYF
TGTGCCAGCAGCCAAGGAGGGGGAGCCGAGCAGTACTTC
>-|TRBJ2-7|-|TRBV5-4
CASSFAHTGLSEQYF
TGTGCCAGCAGCTTCGCACACACGGGCCTCTCTGAGCAGTACTTC
>few|TRBJ2-3|TRBD1|TRBV24-1
CATSDLRAGQGTDTQYF
TGTGCCACCAGTGATTTAAGGGCGGGACAGGGAACAGATACGCAGTATTTT
>-|TRBJ1-4|TRBD1|TRBV7-3
CASSLMGTGDEKLFF
TGTGCCAGCAGCTTAATGGGGACAGGGGATGAAAAACTGTTTTTT
>-|TRBJ2-7|-|TRBV7-2
CASSWRTTYEQYF
TGTGCCAGCAGCTGGAGGACCACCTACGAGCAGTACTTC
>-|TRBJ1-5|-|TRBV4-1
CASSHPSGGDYGNQPQHF
TGCGCCAGCAGCCACCCCTCAGGAGGGGATTACGGCAATCAGCCCCAGCATTTT